This TCR beta chain came from a study of cytomegalovirus exposure and HLA in healthy donors. The CDR3 contains 13 residues. Germline V gene data show CDR1 as LNHDA and CDR2 as SQIVND (reference sequence). The V gene lost 3 bases and the J gene lost 1 base, with 6 bases spanning the gap. The PCR was carried out with 60 Vbeta primers and 13 Jbeta primers. How the authors handled the data: An analysis performed later counted about 80 million unique TCR beta chains (approximately 12 million of them shared). Assay used: immunoSEQ multiplex PCR; TCRdb lists only in-frame clones, some missing. V and J calls and clone size come straight from that table; D and trimming were deduced from the DNA. Of approximately 85,000 clones in the sample, 55% to 85% were seen once. The table lists this clone with a few counts.

Input material: PBMCs. This clonotype originated in a woman aged 40 to 50 in good health and CMV-seropositive. V gene TRBV19 combines with J gene TRBJ1-1; D is unclear. The CDR3 nucleotides read TGTGCCAGTAGTATTGGCAGGAACACTGAAGCTTTCTTT. This sequence encodes CASSIGRNTEAFF.